These 2 T cell receptor beta chains share one sample of origin, sequenced in a study of technical replicates of blood from several donors. Sequencing used immunoSEQ multiplex PCR; TCRdb keeps in-frame clones, though not all of them. Here the sample spans around 30,000 clones, just over 90% being singletons. Sequencing was done on a sample of PBMCs. These receptors were obtained from a human donor in good health. Some clones in this sample may be carry-over from other donors' samples.

The chain employs TRBV5-4 and TRBJ2-7, with 10 bases that match TRBD2. The CDR3 sequence is 17 residues long. The germline V gene has CDR1 SGHNT and CDR2 YYREEE (reference sequence). The V gene end was trimmed by 3 bases and the J gene end by 7 bases; junction bases not matched to a gene: 16. The CDR3 is CASSSLAGAAKSGEQYF. The DNA of the CDR3 is TGTGCCAGCAGCTCGCTAGCGGGGGCCGCGAAATCTGGGGAGCAGTACTTC.

The chain combines TRBV2 with TRBJ2-1; 9 bases align to TRBD2. Trimming took 3 bases from V and 7 from J; bases not matched to a gene: 4. Germline V gene lookup returns CDR1 SNHLY and CDR2 FYNNEI. This CDR3 contains 14 residues. In DNA form, the CDR3 reads TGTGCCAGCAGTGATCGCGGGGGGGGTAATGAGCAGTTCTTC. Protein sequence: CASSDRGGGNEQFF. Variable domain in full (rest from reference TRBV2 and TRBJ2-1): EPEVTQTPSHQVTQMGQEVILRCVPISNHLYFYWYRQILGQKVEFLVSFYNNEISEKSEIFDDQFSVERPDGSNFTLKIRSTKLEDSAMYFCASSDRGGGNEQFFGPGTRLTVL.